The T cell receptor (beta chain) under discussion was sequenced for a study of OX40 agonist ivuxolimab in advanced cancers. Study-wide context: Partial responses were observed in three patients, of whom one had hepatocellular carcinoma and two had cutaneous melanoma.

A remark on this clone: Its antigen remains unknown.

The V gene's germline CDR1 is SGDLS and CDR2 YYNGEE. V was clipped by 3 bases and J by 4 bases; unmatched bases: 6. The CDR3 runs 14 residues. Researchers took blood at baseline, on cycle 4 day 1, and on cycle 7 day 1. General study points: Clonal expansion from baseline to week 6 occurred in both CD4+ and CD8+ T cells.

TCRdb's copy holds only in-frame clones and misses some; the assay was immunoSEQ multiplex PCR. The repertoire includes 25,000 to 35,000 clones, about four fifths of them detected once, and 15% to 20% sits in the top ten. The chain has TRBV9 and TRBJ1-2, with TRBD1 matching over 7 bases. This sequence originates from an adult with an advanced solid tumor such as melanoma, head and neck, liver or kidney cancer. The sample consisted of CD4+ or CD8+ T cells sorted from blood, taken in a trial of the OX40 agonist ivuxolimab. This chain's CDR3 is CASSGEPGGYGYTF. The CDR3 DNA follows: TGTGCCAGCAGCGGGGAACCAGGGGGCTATGGCTACACCTTC.